This is a list of T cell receptor beta chains from one sample in a study of blood T cell repertoires in COVID-19. Generated by immunoSEQ multiplex PCR, the TCRdb table keeps only in-frame clones and is missing some. The data show about 160,000 clones, roughly 84% seen once. Sequencing input: peripheral blood. All receptors derive from a man at least 80 years old with COVID-19, enrolled during active disease. Both conserved end residues are part of each CDR3. D genes are given only for firm matches. Only part of the rows carry a size: once, few, many, or a class if the clone is expanded.

J: TRBJ1-5; V: TRBV5-1; size: NA; D: TRBD1; CDR3: CASSPDRSNQPQHF; DNA: TGCGCCAGCAGCCCGGACAGGTCTAATCAGCCCCAGCATTTT
J: TRBJ2-2; V: TRBV12-2; size: once; D: NA; CDR3: CASRLFVVAANTGELFF; DNA: TGTGCAAGTCGCTTATTCGTCGTAGCGGCGAACACCGGGGAGCTGTTTTTT
J: TRBJ2-7; V: TRBV28; size: NA; D: TRBD1; CDR3: CASSAPGGYEQYF; DNA: TGTGCCAGCAGTGCCCCAGGGGGTTACGAGCAGTACTTC
J: TRBJ1-6; V: TRBV7-3; size: NA; D: TRBD1; CDR3: CASSLMAGQGGSPLHF; DNA: TGTGCCAGCAGCTTAATGGCGGGACAGGGTGGTTCACCCCTCCACTTT
J: TRBJ2-2; V: TRBV4-2; size: NA; D: TRBD2; CDR3: CASSQVRGGATGELFF; DNA: TGTGCCAGCAGCCAAGTGCGCGGGGGGGCGACCGGGGAGCTGTTTTTT
J: TRBJ2-5; V: TRBV18; size: once; D: TRBD1; CDR3: CASSLGQGGETQYF; DNA: TGTGCCAGCTCATTGGGACAGGGGGGCGAGACCCAGTACTTC
J: TRBJ1-5; V: TRBV6-5; size: NA; D: TRBD1; CDR3: CASSPGQGSNQPQHF; DNA: TGTGCCAGCAGCCCGGGACAGGGAAGCAATCAGCCCCAGCATTTT
J: TRBJ1-5; V: TRBV3-1/TRBV3-2; size: NA; D: NA; CDR3: CASSQAGQGGDSNQPQHF; DNA: TGTGCCAGCAGCCAAGCGGGGCAGGGAGGTGATAGCAATCAGCCCCAGCATTTT
J: TRBJ2-1; V: TRBV7-3; size: NA; D: NA; CDR3: CASSFYNYNEQFF; DNA: TGTGCCAGCAGCTTCTATAATTACAATGAGCAGTTCTTC
J: TRBJ1-1; V: TRBV18; size: once; D: NA; CDR3: CASSPQGEKNTEAFF; DNA: TGTGCCAGCTCACCACAGGGGGAGAAGAACACTGAAGCTTTCTTT
J: TRBJ1-5; V: TRBV7-2; size: NA; D: TRBD1; CDR3: CASSLQTGNQPQHF; DNA: TGTGCCAGCAGCTTGCAGACAGGGAATCAGCCCCAGCATTTT
J: TRBJ2-3; V: TRBV5-6; size: NA; D: NA; CDR3: CASSLDFTDTQYF; DNA: TGTGCCAGCAGCTTGGACTTCACAGATACGCAGTATTTT
J: TRBJ1-2; V: TRBV19; size: NA; D: TRBD1; CDR3: CASSMGQGVWYGYTF; DNA: TGTGCCAGTAGTATGGGACAGGGGGTTTGGTATGGCTACACCTTC